This entry concerns a single TCR beta chain. The antigen remains unidentified. Mismatch with germline at one junction end may stem from a read error. This sample's RNA came from whole unsorted tissue. Distant lung tissue was collected more than 3 cm away from the tumor edge. Newly diagnosed lung cancer patients had thoracic surgery in China, August–late 2014, without prior chemotherapy. This CDR3 is 17 amino acids long. Germline V CDR1 and CDR2: DFQATT, SNEGSKA (reference sequence). This specimen belongs to a study of tumor and adjacent non-tumor tissue in lung cancer. Overall study results and limits: In normal lung, the top 100 clones were significantly more dominant than in tumor.

Three rounds of nested PCR, following a modified ARM-PCR protocol, produced the TCRbeta library. MiXCR, run by TCRdb on the multiplex PCR reads, gives a single entry per CDR3 protein. The repertoire holds some 70,000 distinct CDR3 sequences, with roughly 75% as singletons. Sample: distant non-tumor lung tissue. The sequence came from a woman aged 50 to 60 with non-small cell lung cancer. The chain couples TRBV20-1 to TRBJ2-1; D is perhaps TRBD2 (5 bases). CDR3 region: CIARDLFEGTDYNEQFF. The DNA for the CDR3 is TGCATTGCTAGAGATCTCTTTGAGGGCACCGACTACAATGAGCAGTTCTTC.